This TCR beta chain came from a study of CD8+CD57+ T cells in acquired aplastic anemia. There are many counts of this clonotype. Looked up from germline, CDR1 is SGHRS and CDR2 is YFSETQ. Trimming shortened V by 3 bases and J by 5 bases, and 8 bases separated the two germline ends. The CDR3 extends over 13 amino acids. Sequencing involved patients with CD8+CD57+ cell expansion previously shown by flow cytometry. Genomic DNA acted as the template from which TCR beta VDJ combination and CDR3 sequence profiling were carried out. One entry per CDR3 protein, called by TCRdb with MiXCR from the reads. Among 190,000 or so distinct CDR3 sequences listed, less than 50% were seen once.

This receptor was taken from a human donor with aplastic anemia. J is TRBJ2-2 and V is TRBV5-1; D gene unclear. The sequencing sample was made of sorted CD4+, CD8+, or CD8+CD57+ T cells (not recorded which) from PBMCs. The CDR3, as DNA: TGCGCCAGCAGCTGGCGGTCTACCGGGGAGCTGTTTTTT. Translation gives CASSWRSTGELFF.